The 29 T cell receptor beta chains reported below all come from one sample, sequenced in a study of blood T cell repertoires in COVID-19. TCRdb's table, derived via immunoSEQ multiplex PCR, lists solely in-frame clones and lacks some. The repertoire holds tens of thousands of clones, with more than 80% as singletons. The sequenced sample consisted of peripheral blood. These receptors all come from a man aged 25-40 years with acute or convalescent COVID-19.

This sequence joins TRBV10-2 and TRBJ2-3; the D is unclear. Trimming stripped 9 bases from V and 6 bases from J, with 10 bases between. This CDR3 has 11 residues. Germline CDR1 WSHSY, CDR2 SAAADI. CDR3 sequence reads: CASSPGDTQYF. CDR3 bases: TGCGCCAGTTCACCCGGGGATACGCAGTATTTT.

The rearrangement joins TRBV5-4 to TRBJ2-2, with 9 bases fitting TRBD1. CDR3 length: 14 residues. The germline gives CDR1 SGHNT, CDR2 YYREEE (reference sequence). J gave up 3 bases and V 3 bases, and 0 bases lay outside the gene matches. The CDR3 loop reads CASSWDRDTGELFF. The CDR3 DNA sequence: TGTGCCAGCAGCTGGGACAGGGACACCGGGGAGCTGTTTTTT.

The chain has TRBV7-2 and TRBJ1-5; D unclear. The V gene lost 2 bases and the J gene lost 7 bases, with 18 bases spanning the gap. Germline CDR1 is SGHTA and CDR2 is FQGNSA. This CDR3 has 16 amino acids. CDR3 sequence reads: CASSLPLAGLGQPQHF. The CDR3 nucleotides read TGTGCCAGCAGCTTACCCCTGGCAGGTCTTGGGCAGCCCCAGCATTTT.

The V gene is TRBV28, the J gene TRBJ2-1; 10 positions agree with TRBD1. The V and J ends lost 1 base and 2 bases, in that order; junction bases with no gene match: 2. This CDR3 is built from 16 residues. Germline CDR1 is MDHEN and CDR2 is SYDVKM. CDR3 region: CASSLFGQGAYNEQFF. The CDR3 nucleotides read TGTGCCAGCAGTTTATTCGGACAGGGGGCCTACAATGAGCAGTTCTTC.

J is TRBJ1-3 and V is TRBV3-1 (or the pseudogene TRBV3-2), with D possibly matching TRBD1 (5 bases). CDR3 length: 17 residues. The V and J ends lost 4 bases and 4 bases respectively, with 20 bases between them. Germline V lookup: CDR1 LGHDT, CDR2 YNNKEL (reference sequence). The CDR3 sequence is CASSRLRPGPGGNTIYF. The CDR3 bases are TGTGCCAGCAGCCGCCTCCGGCCAGGGCCAGGGGGAAACACCATATATTTT.

V gene TRBV30 combines with J gene TRBJ1-2; D is undetermined. Trimming pared 1 base from V and 7 bases from J, leaving 10 bases between. The CDR3 is 12 residues long. Germline V CDR1 and CDR2: GTSNPN, SVGIG (reference sequence). The CDR3 DNA is TGTGCCTGGAGTGAGTCGAGGGTTGGCTACACCTTC. This translates into CAWSESRVGYTF.

The chain is built from TRBV15 and TRBJ2-1; possible D gene TRBD2, 5 bases. The CDR3 is 16 amino acids. Germline CDR1 reads LNHNV; CDR2 reads YYDKDF (reference sequence). The V gene lost 0 bases and the J gene lost 1 base, with 10 bases spanning the gap. The CDR3 nucleotides read TGTGCCACCAGCAGAGATCACTCGGGGTCCTACAATGAGCAGTTCTTC. Translating it yields CATSRDHSGSYNEQFF.

The chain has TRBV6-5 and TRBJ1-1; 9 bases are a match to TRBD1. After removal of 6 bases from V and 9 bases from J, the junction contained 2 bases not matched to a gene. The CDR3 has 11 residues. The germline CDR1 and CDR2 sequences are MNHEY and SVGAGI. The CDR3 nucleotides are TGTGCCAGCAGGGGACAGGGTAAAGCTTTCTTT. Amino acids: CASRGQGKAFF.

The chain uses TRBV19 and TRBJ1-1, with 7 bases aligning to TRBD1. The CDR3 has 15 residues. Germline values: CDR1 LNHDA, CDR2 SQIVND (reference sequence). Trimming at V came to 4 bases and at J to 11 bases, leaving 16 bases not matched to a gene. DNA for the CDR3: TGTGCCAGTAGTACACCGGGACAGAGTCCGGTTTTTGCTTTCTTT. Translation: CASSTPGQSPVFAFF.

The chain couples TRBV19 to TRBJ1-1; D gene uncertain. The CDR3 covers 13 residues. Trimming left V 5 bases short and J 3 bases short, with 10 bases between. Germline CDR1 and CDR2: LNHDA and SQIVND (reference sequence). The CDR3 sequence: CASSWREYTEAFF. CDR3 bases: TGTGCCAGTAGTTGGAGGGAATACACTGAAGCTTTCTTT. The complete variable domain, with remaining parts taken from reference TRBV19 and TRBJ1-1, reads DGGITQSPKYLFRKEGQNVTLSCEQNLNHDAMYWYRQDPGQGLRLIYYSQIVNDFQKGDIAEGYSVSREKKESFPLTVTSAQKNPTAFYLCASSWREYTEAFFGQGTRLTVV.

J is TRBJ1-5 and V is TRBV10-3, with a weak D call TRBD1 (6 bases). Germline loops: CDR1 ENHRY, CDR2 SYGVKD. This CDR3 has 15 amino acids. The ends were cut back, 3 bases at V and 1 base at J, with 10 bases in the middle. CDR3 in DNA: TGTGCCATCAGTGACAGGGGTTTGAGCAATCAGCCCCAGCATTTT. This gives the protein CAISDRGLSNQPQHF.

In DNA, the CDR3 is TGTGCCAGCTCATACGACTCCTTTCGGCAGTTCTTC. Translated: CASSYDSFRQFF. This chain connects TRBV18 to TRBJ2-1; D gene ambiguous. There are 12 residues in the CDR3. Per the germline V gene, CDR1 is KGHSH and CDR2 is LQKENI. V dropped 5 bases and J dropped 12 bases, with 14 bases sitting between them.

The chain recombines TRBV18 with TRBJ2-1; 8 bases are shared with TRBD2. Germline assignment: CDR1 KGHSH and CDR2 LQKENI. This CDR3 is 18 amino acids long. V was clipped by 3 bases and J by 0 bases; unmatched bases: 10. In nucleotides, the CDR3 is TGTGCCAGCTCACCCCCCGGTAGCGGGGTTTACTCCTACAATGAGCAGTTCTTC. Its protein is CASSPPGSGVYSYNEQFF.

The chain carries TRBV20-1 and TRBJ2-3; no firm D call. V lost 6 bases and J 1 base, leaving 5 bases between the germline ends. This CDR3 region has 11 residues. Germline assignment: CDR1 DFQATT and CDR2 SNEGSKA (reference sequence). CDR3 protein: CSATGTDTQYF. The CDR3 bases are TGCAGTGCCACAGGCACAGATACGCAGTATTTT.

This chain uses TRBV28 with TRBJ1-2; D might be TRBD1 (5 bases). There are 13 residues in the CDR3. The germline V gene has CDR1 MDHEN and CDR2 SYDVKM. V was pared by 2 bases and J by 7 bases, with 11 bases between. The CDR3 DNA reads TGTGCCAGCAGTTTAGAAGGGGTAGGTGGCTACACCTTC. This gives the protein CASSLEGVGGYTF.

This chain links TRBV18 with TRBJ1-2; 7 positions match TRBD1. Germline trimming cut 0 bases from V and 0 bases from J; bases unmatched to any gene: 4. The CDR3 has 16 residues. Germline values: CDR1 KGHSH, CDR2 LQKENI. CDR3 DNA: TGTGCCAGCTCACCACCCGGACAGGTCGCTAACTATGGCTACACCTTC. It codes for CASSPPGQVANYGYTF.

This sequence joins TRBV7-9 and TRBJ1-5, with D tentatively TRBD1 (6 bases). The CDR3 consists of 14 residues. V gave up 5 bases and J gave up 4 bases, with 12 bases separating them. CDR1 and CDR2 (germline): SEHNR, FQNEAQ (reference sequence). This CDR3 is CASSAGQTNQPQHF. The CDR3 nucleotides are TGTGCCAGCAGCGCCGGACAGACTAATCAGCCCCAGCATTTT.

J is TRBJ2-2 and V is TRBV6-1, with 8 bases matching TRBD2. This CDR3 is 16 amino acids long. V was clipped by 3 bases and J by 5 bases; unmatched bases: 8. CDR1 is MNHNS, CDR2 SASEGT, per germline. CDR3 in DNA: TGTGCCAGCAGTGACGGGGGGGCGGTTAAGACCGGGGAGCTGTTTTTT. It codes for CASSDGGAVKTGELFF.

This chain connects TRBV3-1 (or the pseudogene TRBV3-2) to TRBJ1-3; D remains unclear. CDR3 length: 14 amino acids. The germline V and J ends were trimmed by 5 bases and 4 bases, with 12 bases remaining between them. Germline-derived CDR1 and CDR2 are LGHDT and YNNKEL (reference sequence). CDR3 in amino acids: CASSSAAQGNTIYF. CDR3 DNA sequence: TGTGCCAGCAGCTCAGCGGCGCAGGGAAACACCATATATTTT.

The rearrangement uses TRBV12-3 or TRBV12-4 and TRBJ1-1; unclear D gene. The CDR3 contains 13 residues. The V end was cut by 9 bases, the J end by 5 bases, with 16 bases between. In DNA, the CDR3 is TGTGCCAGTCTAACCTTGTTTGAGACTGAAGCTTTCTTT. Amino acids: CASLTLFETEAFF.

The chain joins TRBV3-1 (or the pseudogene TRBV3-2) to TRBJ1-1; D may be TRBD1 (6 bases). CDR3 length: 13 amino acids. Germline values: CDR1 LGHDT, CDR2 YNNKEL (reference sequence). Trimming cost V 4 bases and J 2 bases, with 8 bases left between them. The CDR3 coding sequence is TGTGCCAGCAGCCCCAGGGGAAACACTGAAGCTTTCTTT. It yields the protein CASSPRGNTEAFF.

The rearrangement uses TRBV30 and TRBJ2-3; 7 bases fit TRBD1. The CDR3 sequence is 15 residues long. With 0 bases clipped from V and 1 base from J, the junction kept 4 bases outside the gene matches. Germline lookup yields CDR1 GTSNPN and CDR2 SVGIG (reference sequence). CDR3 protein: CAWSVSGTGTDTQYF. CDR3 DNA: TGTGCCTGGAGTGTTTCCGGGACAGGCACAGATACGCAGTATTTT.

This clone was picked up one time. The chain has TRBV19 and TRBJ1-2, with D unresolved. V gave up 3 bases and J gave up 5 bases, with 19 bases separating them. CDR3 size: 16 residues. Looked up from germline, CDR1 is LNHDA and CDR2 is SQIVND (reference sequence). CDR3 in DNA: TGTGCCAGTAGTATCGACGCTCCGGGCCGGAGGTATGGCTACACCTTC. It yields the protein CASSIDAPGRRYGYTF.

The V call is TRBV19, the J call TRBJ1-5; 9 nucleotides align to TRBD1. The CDR3 totals 17 residues. V dropped 3 bases and J dropped 2; count of bases not matched to a gene: 8. In germline, CDR1 is LNHDA, CDR2 SQIVND (reference sequence). This chain's CDR3 is CASSILQGARGNQPQHF. The CDR3 DNA is TGTGCCAGTAGTATTTTACAGGGGGCGCGAGGCAATCAGCCCCAGCATTTT.

The V gene is TRBV5-1, the J gene TRBJ1-4; D possibly corresponds to TRBD1 (5 bases). Germline-derived CDR1 and CDR2 are SGHRS and YFSETQ. The V and J ends lost 3 bases and 8 bases respectively, with 14 bases between them. The CDR3 totals 14 residues. CDR3: CASSYWGVGEKLFF. The CDR3 DNA reads as TGCGCCAGCAGCTATTGGGGGGTTGGCGAAAAACTGTTTTTT.

The V call is TRBV5-1, the J call TRBJ1-4; weak D call: TRBD1 (6 bases). Per germline, CDR1 SGHRS and CDR2 YFSETQ. The CDR3 has 15 residues. V was shortened by 4 bases and J by 7 bases, with 17 bases between the two germline ends. The CDR3 reads CASSVQGTPAEKLFF. The CDR3, as DNA: TGCGCCAGCAGCGTACAGGGAACCCCAGCTGAAAAACTGTTTTTT.

This chain joins TRBV7-2 and TRBJ2-2; 7 bases align to TRBD2. Germline lookup yields CDR1 SGHTA and CDR2 FQGNSA. This CDR3 contains 15 residues. The ends lost 7 bases at V and 4 bases at J; junction bases unmatched: 9. The CDR3 reads CASTRWGGSTGELFF. CDR3 nucleotides: TGTGCCAGCACCCGGTGGGGAGGGAGCACCGGGGAGCTGTTTTTT.

The rearrangement links TRBV19 to TRBJ2-5; perhaps TRBD2 as D (6 bases). Germline CDR1 and CDR2: LNHDA and SQIVND (reference sequence). The V gene lost 7 bases and the J gene lost 5 bases, with 14 bases spanning the gap. The CDR3 extends over 13 amino acids. CDR3: CASTTRFGETQYF. CDR3 nucleotides: TGTGCCAGTACGACTAGGTTTGGGGAGACCCAGTACTTC.

The genes are TRBV7-9 and TRBJ1-2; D ambiguous. The CDR3 is 15 residues long. Deletions cut 0 bases from V and 4 bases from J, with 12 bases between. Looked up from germline, CDR1 is SEHNR and CDR2 is FQNEAQ (reference sequence). This CDR3 reads CASSLAPRGLYGYTF. DNA of the CDR3: TGTGCCAGCAGCTTAGCCCCGAGAGGGCTCTATGGCTACACCTTC.